Following are 11 T cell receptor beta chains from one sample sequenced in a study of memory CD4+ T cells and cytomegalovirus serostatus. The sort gate was single viable CD3+CD4+CD8-CD45RO+ cells for memory CD4+ T cells. Clones were read by immunoSEQ multiplex PCR, and TCRdb kept only the in-frame ones, dropping some. The sample consists of tens of thousands of clones, less than 80% of them appearing once. The sample comprised memory CD4+ T cells from blood. The receptors originated from an adult in good health and CMV-seronegative.

The rearrangement uses TRBV7-2 and TRBJ1-1, with D possibly matching TRBD1 (5 bases). The length of the CDR3 is 12 residues. The germline V gene encodes CDR1 SGHTA and CDR2 FQGNSA. V was pared by 10 bases and J by 1 base, with 10 bases between. As DNA, the CDR3 is TGTGCCACGAAGGGGCCGAACACTGAAGCTTTCTTT. The encoded protein is CATKGPNTEAFF.

The chain has TRBV7-2 and TRBJ1-5; unclear D gene. The germline gives CDR1 SGHTA, CDR2 FQGNSA. The CDR3 sequence is 15 residues long. The germline V and J ends were trimmed by 1 base and 0 bases, with 7 bases remaining between them. CDR3 protein: CASSLVGYSNQPQHF. In DNA, the CDR3 is TGTGCCAGCAGCTTAGTGGGGTATAGCAATCAGCCCCAGCATTTT.

The chain links TRBV6-5 to TRBJ2-7, with D tentatively TRBD1 (6 bases). Trimming took off 5 bases at V and 1 base at J, with 12 bases between the two ends. This CDR3 has 14 amino acids. Germline V gives CDR1 MNHEY, CDR2 SVGAGI. The CDR3 DNA is TGTGCCAGCAGTCGGGCCGGACAGTCCTACGAGCAGTACTTC. Encoded protein: CASSRAGQSYEQYF.

Only one count was recorded for this clone. The gene calls are TRBV5-1 and TRBJ2-3, with TRBD2 identical over 7 bases. The ends lost 7 bases at V and 8 bases at J; junction bases unmatched: 7. Germline assignment: CDR1 SGHRS and CDR2 YFSETQ. This CDR3 comprises 12 residues. In nucleotides, the CDR3 is TGCGCCAGCGGGAGGGATACGGCTACGCAGTATTTT. This codes for CASGRDTATQYF.

The chain combines TRBV5-4 with TRBJ1-3; D is possibly TRBD1 (5 bases). V was cut by 4 bases and J by 4 bases, with 18 bases left in between. The germline gives CDR1 SGHNT, CDR2 YYREEE (reference sequence). The length of the CDR3 is 16 residues. In nucleotides, the CDR3 is TGTGCCAGCAGCCAAGGGGACGGCATTGGGGGAAACACCATATATTTT. Protein: CASSQGDGIGGNTIYF.

The chain uses TRBV19 and TRBJ2-6; D is uncertain. Germline-derived CDR1 and CDR2 are LNHDA and SQIVND (reference sequence). This CDR3 comprises 13 residues. V lost 10 bases, J lost 4 bases, and 11 bases lay in between. CDR3 coding DNA: TGTGCCACGCACGATTGGGGGGCCAACGTCCTGACTTTC. Its protein is CATHDWGANVLTF. The entire variable domain, with the rest obtained from reference TRBV19 and TRBJ2-6, is as follows: DGGITQSPKYLFRKEGQNVTLSCEQNLNHDAMYWYRQDPGQGLRLIYYSQIVNDFQKGDIAEGYSVSREKKESFPLTVTSAQKNPTAFYLCATHDWGANVLTFGAGSRLTVL.

The chain has TRBV18 and TRBJ1-5, with unresolved D. The CDR3 is made up of 14 amino acids. The germline V and J ends were trimmed by 6 bases and 2 bases, with 11 bases remaining between them. CDR1 and CDR2 (germline): KGHSH, LQKENI. CDR3 coding DNA: TGTGCCAGCTCCCTTTCCGGGGGCAATCAGCCCCAGCATTTT. Its translation is CASSLSGGNQPQHF.

The V gene is TRBV5-1, the J gene TRBJ2-1; D possibly corresponds to TRBD2 (6 bases). There are 17 residues in the CDR3. CDR1 SGHRS and CDR2 YFSETQ come from the germline V gene. The ends were cut back, 0 bases at V and 0 bases at J, with 13 bases in the middle. Here the CDR3 DNA reads TGCGCCAGCAGCTTGGACGGCGGGGTAAGCTCCTACAATGAGCAGTTCTTC. Its protein product is CASSLDGGVSSYNEQFF.

The CDR3 spells CASSLGMTGQPHEKLFF. CDR3 nucleotide sequence: TGTGCCAGCAGCTTGGGGATGACGGGACAGCCCCATGAAAAACTGTTTTTT. The chain couples TRBV5-4 to TRBJ1-4; 7 bases fit TRBD1. Germline CDR1 SGHNT, CDR2 YYREEE (reference sequence). Trimming at V came to 0 bases and at J to 6 bases, leaving 11 bases not matched to a gene. This CDR3 contains 17 residues.

The chain employs TRBV19 and TRBJ1-3; perhaps TRBD1 as D (6 bases). V was clipped by 5 bases and J by 4 bases, with 15 bases between them. The CDR3 loop spans 15 amino acids. Germline V gene data show CDR1 as LNHDA and CDR2 as SQIVND (reference sequence). CDR3 DNA sequence: TGTGCCAGTAGTTCTTCCGGGACACGGGGAAACACCATATATTTT. Translating gives CASSSSGTRGNTIYF.

In its sample, this clone was seen a few times. The chain employs TRBV25-1 and TRBJ1-5; D call uncertain. The CDR3 is 15 residues long. V shed 3 bases and J shed 7 bases, with 16 bases lying between them. Per the germline V gene, CDR1 is MGHDK and CDR2 is SYGVNS. The CDR3 region has the DNA TGTGCCAGCAGTGACGAATCCCTTAATGGACAGCCCCAGCATTTT. As protein: CASSDESLNGQPQHF.